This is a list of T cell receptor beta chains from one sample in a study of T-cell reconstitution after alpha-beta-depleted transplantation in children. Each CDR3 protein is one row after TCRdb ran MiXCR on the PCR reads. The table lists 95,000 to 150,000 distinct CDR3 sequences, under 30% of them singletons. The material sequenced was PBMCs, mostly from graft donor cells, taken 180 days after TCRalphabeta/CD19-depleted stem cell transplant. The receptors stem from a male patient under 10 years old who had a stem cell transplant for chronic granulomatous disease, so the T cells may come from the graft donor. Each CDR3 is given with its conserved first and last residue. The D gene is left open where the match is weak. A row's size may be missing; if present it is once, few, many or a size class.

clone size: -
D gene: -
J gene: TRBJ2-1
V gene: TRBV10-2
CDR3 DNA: TGCGCCAGCAGGACCACAGGGTCCTCCTACAATGAGCAGTTCTTC
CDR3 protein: CASRTTGSSYNEQFF

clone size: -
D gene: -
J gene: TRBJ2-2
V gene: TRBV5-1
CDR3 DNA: TGCGCCAGCAGCTTGGATGTTACATCGAACACCGGGGAGCTGTTTTTT
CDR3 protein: CASSLDVTSNTGELFF

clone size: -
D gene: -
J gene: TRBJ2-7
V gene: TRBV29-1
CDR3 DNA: TGCAGCGTTGAGTGGGGGGAGGAGCAGTACTTC
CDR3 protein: CSVEWGEEQYF

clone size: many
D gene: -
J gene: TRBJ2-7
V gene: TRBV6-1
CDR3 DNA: TGTGCCAGCAGTCAAGGCTTCCACGAGCAGTACTTC
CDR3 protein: CASSQGFHEQYF

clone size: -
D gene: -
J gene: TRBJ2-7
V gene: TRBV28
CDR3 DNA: TGTGCCAGCAGTTTGGACTTCTCCTACGAGCAGTACTTC
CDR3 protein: CASSLDFSYEQYF

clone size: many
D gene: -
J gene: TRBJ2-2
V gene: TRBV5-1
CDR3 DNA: TGCGCCACCGTGGACGGAGGGGAGCTGTTTTTT
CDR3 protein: CATVDGGELFF

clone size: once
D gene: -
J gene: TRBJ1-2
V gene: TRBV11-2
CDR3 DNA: TGTGCCAGCAGCTTAGCCGTAGGACGGAACTATGGCTACACCTTC
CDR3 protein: CASSLAVGRNYGYTF

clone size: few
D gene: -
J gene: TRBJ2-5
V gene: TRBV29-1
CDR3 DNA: TGCAGCGTTCAGGGCGCGTTCGTTCTGACCCAGTACTTC
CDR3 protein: CSVQGAFVLTQYF

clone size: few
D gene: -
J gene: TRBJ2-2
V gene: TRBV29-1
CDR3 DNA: TGCAGCACTGCCGGGGGCCCGAACACCGGGGAGCTGTTTTTT
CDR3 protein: CSTAGGPNTGELFF

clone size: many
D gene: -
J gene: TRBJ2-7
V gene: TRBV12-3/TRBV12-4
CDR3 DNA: TGTGCCAGCAGTTTACCTCCCAGGTTCGGCGAGCAGTACTTC
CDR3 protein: CASSLPPRFGEQYF

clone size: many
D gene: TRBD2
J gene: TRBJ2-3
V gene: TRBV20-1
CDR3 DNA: TGCAGTGCTAGAGAGGCCGCGGGGGGATGGAATACGCAGTATTTT
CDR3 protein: CSAREAAGGWNTQYF

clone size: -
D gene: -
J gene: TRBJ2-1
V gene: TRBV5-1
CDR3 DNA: TGCGCCAGCAGCTCGACCGGGACAAGAGGGAATGAGCAGTTCTTC
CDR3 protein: CASSSTGTRGNEQFF

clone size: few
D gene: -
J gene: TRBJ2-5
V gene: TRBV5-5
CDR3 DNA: TGTGCCAGCAGCTGGGCGAGTAGCTTCAAAGAGACCCAGTACTTC
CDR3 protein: CASSWASSFKETQYF

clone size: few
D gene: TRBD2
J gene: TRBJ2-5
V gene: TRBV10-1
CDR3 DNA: TGCGCCAGCAGTTGGACTAGCGGGAGTAGGGAGACCCAGTACTTC
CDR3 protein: CASSWTSGSRETQYF

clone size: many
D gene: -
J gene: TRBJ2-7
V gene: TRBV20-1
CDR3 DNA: TGCAGTGCTCAAAGTTCGTGGAACGGCATCTACGAGCAGTACTTC
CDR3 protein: CSAQSSWNGIYEQYF

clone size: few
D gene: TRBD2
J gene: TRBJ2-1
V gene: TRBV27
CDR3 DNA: TGTGCCAGCAGTTCCTTAGCGGGAGGGCCTTATGAGCAGTTCTTC
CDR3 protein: CASSSLAGGPYEQFF

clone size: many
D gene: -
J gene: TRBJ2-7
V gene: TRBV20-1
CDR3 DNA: TGCAGTGCTAGTACGAATCTAAACCGGGCGCAGTACTTC
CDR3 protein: CSASTNLNRAQYF

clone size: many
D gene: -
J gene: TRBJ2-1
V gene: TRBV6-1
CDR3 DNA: TGTGCCAGCAGTGAAAGAATGGGGCCAGGGGAATCCTACAATGAGCAGTTCTTC
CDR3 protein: CASSERMGPGESYNEQFF

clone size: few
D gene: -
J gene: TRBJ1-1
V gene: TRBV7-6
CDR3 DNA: TGTGCCAGCAGCTGGACAGCCTGGGCCACTGAAGCTTTCTTT
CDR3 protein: CASSWTAWATEAFF

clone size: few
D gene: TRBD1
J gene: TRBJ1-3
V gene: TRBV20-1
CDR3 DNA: TGCAGTGCTCGACCCGGGACAGGGATCGGGGTATATTTT
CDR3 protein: CSARPGTGIGVYF

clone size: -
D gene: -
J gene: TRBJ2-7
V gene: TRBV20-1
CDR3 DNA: TGCAGTGCTACGGGTGAAGCCTACGAGCAGTACTTC
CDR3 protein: CSATGEAYEQYF

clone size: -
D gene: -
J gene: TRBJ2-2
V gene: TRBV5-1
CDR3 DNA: TGCGCCAGCAGCTTGCCACAGGGAGGCGGGGAGCTGTTTTTT
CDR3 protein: CASSLPQGGGELFF

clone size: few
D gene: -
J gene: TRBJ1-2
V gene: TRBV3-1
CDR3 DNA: TGTGCCAGCAGCCATATGGGCTGGGGCTTCGGCTACACCTTC
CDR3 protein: CASSHMGWGFGYTF

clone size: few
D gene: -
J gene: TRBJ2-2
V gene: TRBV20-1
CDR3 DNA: TGCAGTGCTAGAGATCTAAGTCCGGGAGTAGGTACCGGGGAGCTGTTTTTT
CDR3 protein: CSARDLSPGVGTGELFF

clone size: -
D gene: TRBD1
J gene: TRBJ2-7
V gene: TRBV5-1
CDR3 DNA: TGCGCCAGCAGCTCCGGGACAGGGGTCTTCTACGAGCAGTACTTC
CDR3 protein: CASSSGTGVFYEQYF

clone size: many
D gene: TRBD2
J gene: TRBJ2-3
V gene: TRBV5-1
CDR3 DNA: TGCGCCAGCAGTTTTAGACTAGCGGGCAGCACAGATACGCAGTATTTT
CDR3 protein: CASSFRLAGSTDTQYF

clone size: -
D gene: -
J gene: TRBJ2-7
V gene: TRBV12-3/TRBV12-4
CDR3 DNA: TGTGCCAGCAGATACGACAGCTACGAGCAGTACTTC
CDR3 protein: CASRYDSYEQYF

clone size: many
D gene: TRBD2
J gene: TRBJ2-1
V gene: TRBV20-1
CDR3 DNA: TGCAGTGCTAGAGATATGGTCCGGCTAGCGGGGGATGAGCAGTTCTTC
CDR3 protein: CSARDMVRLAGDEQFF

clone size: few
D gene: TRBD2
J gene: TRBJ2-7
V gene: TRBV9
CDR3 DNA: TGTGCCAGCAGCGTAGGACTAGCGTCATCCTACGAGCAGTACTTC
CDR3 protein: CASSVGLASSYEQYF

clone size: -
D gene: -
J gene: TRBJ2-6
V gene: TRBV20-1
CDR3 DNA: TGCAGTGCTCGGCGGGCAGGGCGGTCTGGGGCCAACGTCCTGACTTTC
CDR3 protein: CSARRAGRSGANVLTF

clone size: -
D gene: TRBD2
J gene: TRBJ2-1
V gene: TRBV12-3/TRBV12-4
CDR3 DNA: TGTGCCAGCAGTATCTTAGCGGGAATTCCCTACAATGAGCAGTTCTTC
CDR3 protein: CASSILAGIPYNEQFF

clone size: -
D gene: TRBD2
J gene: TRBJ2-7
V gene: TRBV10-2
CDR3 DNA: TGCGCCAGCAGTGAGGCTTTGGGATCCCGACTAGCGCCCTACGAGCAGTACTTC
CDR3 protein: CASSEALGSRLAPYEQYF

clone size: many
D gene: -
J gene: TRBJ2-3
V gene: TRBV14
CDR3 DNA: TGTGCCAGCAGCCACCTTGCTACGCAGTATTTT
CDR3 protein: CASSHLATQYF

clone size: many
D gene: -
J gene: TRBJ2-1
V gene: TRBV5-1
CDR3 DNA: TGCGCCAGCAGCTTGGGGATCGACTCGAACAATGAGCAGTTCTTC
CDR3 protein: CASSLGIDSNNEQFF

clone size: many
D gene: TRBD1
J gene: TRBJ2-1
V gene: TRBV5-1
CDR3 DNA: TGCGCCAGCAGCTTGTACCACAGGGGGATTTACAATGAGCAGTTCTTC
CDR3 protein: CASSLYHRGIYNEQFF

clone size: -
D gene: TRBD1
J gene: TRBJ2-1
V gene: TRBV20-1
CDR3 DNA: TGCAGTGCTAGAGATTACAGGGGGTTCCCCAATGAGCAGTTCTTC
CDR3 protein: CSARDYRGFPNEQFF

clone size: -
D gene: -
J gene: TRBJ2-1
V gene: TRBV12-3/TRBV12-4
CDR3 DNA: TGTGCCAGCAGTCCCACACTAGCAAGGTCCTACAATGAGCAGTTCTTC
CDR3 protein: CASSPTLARSYNEQFF

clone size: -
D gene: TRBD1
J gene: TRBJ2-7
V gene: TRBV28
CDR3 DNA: TGTGCCAGCAGTTTCCGGACAGGGTTCAGCTCCTACGAGCAGTACTTC
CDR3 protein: CASSFRTGFSSYEQYF

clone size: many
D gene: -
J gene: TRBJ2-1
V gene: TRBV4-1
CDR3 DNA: TGCGCCAGCAGCCATAACACGGGTAAGGGGCAATACAATGAGCAGTTCTTC
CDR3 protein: CASSHNTGKGQYNEQFF

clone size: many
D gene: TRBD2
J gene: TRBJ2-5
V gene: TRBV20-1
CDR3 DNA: TGCAGTGCTAGACTCTTGGGACTAGCGGAGGTACCACAAGAGACCCAGTACTTC
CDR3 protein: CSARLLGLAEVPQETQYF

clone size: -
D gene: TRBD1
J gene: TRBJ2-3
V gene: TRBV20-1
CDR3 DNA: TGCAGTGCTGGGGTTACAGGGGGCGCAGATACGCAGTATTTT
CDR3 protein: CSAGVTGGADTQYF

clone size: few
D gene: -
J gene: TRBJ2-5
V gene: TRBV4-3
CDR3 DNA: TGCGCCAGCCTGGGCCAAGAGACCCAGTACTTC
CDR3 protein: CASLGQETQYF

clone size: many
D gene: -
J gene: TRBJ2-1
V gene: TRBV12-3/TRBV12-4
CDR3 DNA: TGTGCCAGCAGTTTATTGAATGAGCAGTTCTTC
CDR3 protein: CASSLLNEQFF

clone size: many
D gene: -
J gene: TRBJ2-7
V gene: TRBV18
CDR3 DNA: TGTGCCAGCTCACCACCGACGGACTACGAGCAGTACTTC
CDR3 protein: CASSPPTDYEQYF

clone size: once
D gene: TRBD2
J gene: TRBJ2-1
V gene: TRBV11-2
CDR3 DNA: TGTGCCAGCAGCGCGGAAGCGGGAGGGTACAATGAGCAGTTCTTC
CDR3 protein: CASSAEAGGYNEQFF